The 24 T cell receptor beta chains in this list originate from one sample, sequenced in a study of blood T cell repertoires in COVID-19. The protocol was immunoSEQ multiplex PCR, while the TCRdb copy is restricted to in-frame clones and leaves out a portion. The sample lists 200,000 to 250,000 clones; roughly four fifths were seen once. Material for sequencing was PBMCs or T cells enriched from blood (not recorded which). These receptors were collected from a man in his 60s who had recovered from COVID-19.

V usage is TRBV4-3 and J usage is TRBJ2-1; 7 bases agree with TRBD2. The CDR3 covers 17 residues. The V gene's germline CDR1 is LGHNA and CDR2 YSLEER. The V segment lost 0 bases and the J segment 0 bases; nucleotides outside the gene matches: 5. The CDR3 sequence is CASSQDPRTSSYNEQFF. The CDR3 DNA reads TGCGCCAGCAGCCAAGACCCCCGGACTAGCTCCTACAATGAGCAGTTCTTC.

V usage is TRBV5-1 and J usage is TRBJ1-2; 8 nucleotides match TRBD1. J gave up 3 bases and V 3 bases, and 13 bases lay outside the gene matches. Germline values: CDR1 SGHRS, CDR2 YFSETQ. CDR3 length: 17 residues. This CDR3 reads CASSSSRGPESDYGYTF. As DNA, the CDR3 is TGCGCCAGCAGCTCCTCCAGGGGGCCTGAATCGGACTATGGCTACACCTTC.

The J gene is TRBJ1-2, the V gene TRBV7-9, with D unresolved. In germline, CDR1 is SEHNR, CDR2 FQNEAQ (reference sequence). This CDR3 region has 12 residues. Trimming removed 1 base from V and 8 bases from J, with 8 bases in between. This CDR3 reads CASSLEARGYTF. The CDR3 region has the DNA TGTGCCAGCAGCTTAGAGGCGAGGGGCTACACCTTC.

The CDR3 here is CASSSVTSGQETQYF. In nucleotides, the CDR3 is TGTGCCAGCAGCTCGGTGACTAGCGGACAAGAGACCCAGTACTTC. V and J are TRBV5-5 and TRBJ2-5; TRBD2 agrees at 9 bases. The CDR3 covers 15 residues. With V trimmed by 3 bases and J by 2 bases, 5 bases remained unmatched. Germline loops: CDR1 SGHKS, CDR2 YYEKEE (reference sequence).

The J gene is TRBJ2-2, the V gene TRBV15; D possibly corresponds to TRBD1 (5 bases). V lost 0 bases, J lost 0 bases, and 5 bases lay in between. The CDR3 is 15 residues long. Germline CDR1 LNHNV, CDR2 YYDKDF (reference sequence). CDR3 DNA: TGTGCCACCAGCAGAGACAGGGCGAACACCGGGGAGCTGTTTTTT. The encoded protein is CATSRDRANTGELFF.

This chain connects TRBV3-1 (or the pseudogene TRBV3-2) to TRBJ1-2; the match to TRBD1 covers 8 bases. CDR3 size: 13 residues. From germline, CDR1 is LGHDT and CDR2 YNNKEL (reference sequence). Trimming took 5 bases from V and 8 from J; bases not matched to a gene: 7. The CDR3 DNA follows: TGTGCCAGCAGCGGGTCAGGGGGCCGGGGCTACACCTTC. It specifies CASSGSGGRGYTF.

The CDR3, as DNA: TGTGCCAGCAGTGCCGGACAGGGGACCTATTACTATGGCTACACCTTC. This sequence encodes CASSAGQGTYYYGYTF. This rearrangement joins TRBV6-4 to TRBJ1-2; TRBD1 matches at 9 bases. Per germline, CDR1 MRHNA and CDR2 SNTAGT. V dropped 4 bases and J dropped 3; count of bases not matched to a gene: 9. CDR3 size: 16 residues.

The J gene is TRBJ1-5, the V gene TRBV27, with 7 bases aligning to TRBD1. The length of the CDR3 is 15 residues. The V gene's germline CDR1 is MNHEY and CDR2 SMNVEV (reference sequence). Unmatched junction bases numbered 6, after V lost 3 bases and J lost 4 bases. CDR3 sequence reads: CASSFTDRANQPQHF. In DNA, the CDR3 is TGTGCCAGCAGTTTTACTGACAGGGCGAATCAGCCCCAGCATTTT.

The CDR3 protein is CATRQTGVGYTF. CDR3 bases: TGTGCCACCAGGCAAACAGGGGTCGGCTACACCTTC. V gene TRBV15 combines with J gene TRBJ1-2; 7 nucleotides align to TRBD1. V lost 6 bases and J lost 8; bases outside the gene matches: 6. Germline CDR1 LNHNV, CDR2 YYDKDF (reference sequence). This CDR3 has 12 amino acids.

The V and J genes are TRBV19 and TRBJ2-5; 12 bases align to TRBD2. CDR1 is LNHDA and CDR2 is SQIVND in the germline V gene (reference sequence). This CDR3 contains 16 residues. The ends lost 1 base at V and 5 bases at J; junction bases unmatched: 5. CDR3 sequence: CASSIGTSGVSETQYF. The CDR3 nucleotides read TGTGCCAGTAGTATAGGGACTAGCGGGGTCAGCGAGACCCAGTACTTC. The whole variable domain, filled in from reference TRBV19 and TRBJ2-5, reads DGGITQSPKYLFRKEGQNVTLSCEQNLNHDAMYWYRQDPGQGLRLIYYSQIVNDFQKGDIAEGYSVSREKKESFPLTVTSAQKNPTAFYLCASSIGTSGVSETQYFGPGTRLLVL.

The chain employs TRBV7-2 and TRBJ2-2; no clear D. The V gene lost 0 bases and the J gene lost 5 bases, with 13 bases spanning the gap. Germline V gives CDR1 SGHTA, CDR2 FQGNSA. This CDR3 region has 16 residues. The CDR3 DNA reads as TGTGCCAGCAGCTTAGCTTTCGCCTGGGCAACCGGGGAGCTGTTTTTT. Amino acids: CASSLAFAWATGELFF.

The chain has TRBV14 and TRBJ2-5; 12 nucleotides agree with TRBD1. This CDR3 has 15 amino acids. V was clipped by 4 bases and J by 5 bases; unmatched bases: 5. Germline assignment: CDR1 SGHDN and CDR2 FVKESK. The CDR3 region is CASSPGQGAWETQYF. DNA of the CDR3: TGTGCCAGCAGCCCGGGACAGGGGGCTTGGGAGACCCAGTACTTC. The full variable domain, with the rest looked up from reference TRBV14 and TRBJ2-5, is EAGVTQFPSHSVIEKGQTVTLRCDPISGHDNLYWYRRVMGKEIKFLLHFVKESKQDESGMPNNRFLAERTGGTYSTLKVQPAELEDSGVYFCASSPGQGAWETQYFGPGTRLLVL.

This clone occurred a few times. The chain links TRBV11-1 to TRBJ2-7, with D uncertain. V was cut by 1 base and J by 2 bases, with 9 bases left in between. CDR3 length: 14 residues. CDR1 is SGHAT, CDR2 FQDESV, per germline (reference sequence). Here the CDR3 DNA reads TGTGCCAGCAGCTTAGTTGGCATCCCCTACGAGCAGTACTTC. Encoded protein: CASSLVGIPYEQYF.

The chain has TRBV5-5 and TRBJ2-5, with a possible D match to TRBD1 (6 bases). Trimming pared 0 bases from V and 7 bases from J, leaving 13 bases between. Germline V lookup: CDR1 SGHKS, CDR2 YYEKEE (reference sequence). This CDR3 is built from 14 residues. The CDR3 bases are TGTGCCAGCAGCTTGGGACAGGCCTTGAGGACCCAGTACTTC. Amino acids: CASSLGQALRTQYF.

This sequence joins TRBV4-2 and TRBJ1-4; TRBD1 is a possible D gene (5 bases). This CDR3 spans 15 amino acids. Germline V lookup: CDR1 LGHNA, CDR2 YNFKEQ. V shed 1 base and J shed 1 base, with 7 bases lying between them. The CDR3 coding sequence is TGTGCCAGCAGCCAAGGCAGGGTAACTAATGAAAAACTGTTTTTT. Translation gives CASSQGRVTNEKLFF.

The rearrangement links TRBV4-3 to TRBJ2-2; D might be TRBD2 (6 bases). V lost 2 bases and J lost 5, with 15 bases in between. Germline CDR1 reads LGHNA; CDR2 reads YSLEER. There are 16 residues in the CDR3. The CDR3 spells CASSQSSAGGTGELFF. CDR3 coding DNA: TGCGCCAGCAGCCAATCATCGGCAGGAGGGACCGGGGAGCTGTTTTTT.

The chain has TRBV7-8 and TRBJ2-5; 7 nucleotides match TRBD1. This CDR3 contains 15 residues. Germline V lookup: CDR1 SGHVS, CDR2 FQNEAQ. With V trimmed by 5 bases and J by 5 bases, 11 bases remained unmatched. DNA of the CDR3: TGTGCCAGCAGCCTCCGACAGGGAAGGGGGGAGACCCAGTACTTC. Its protein product is CASSLRQGRGETQYF.

This clone was observed a single time. This rearrangement joins TRBV18 to TRBJ1-2, with 9 bases aligning to TRBD1. The CDR3 sequence is 15 residues long. Losses at the gene ends were 6 bases for V and 2 bases for J; bases not matched to a gene: 7. The germline CDR1 and CDR2 sequences are KGHSH and LQKENI. The CDR3 reads CASSPAGQGNYGYTF. As DNA, the CDR3 is TGTGCCAGCTCCCCCGCCGGACAGGGGAACTATGGCTACACCTTC.

The J gene is TRBJ2-2, the V gene TRBV7-2; 10 bases align to TRBD2. Germline V gene data show CDR1 as SGHTA and CDR2 as FQGNSA. The CDR3 runs to 17 residues. V shed 9 bases, J shed 1 base, and the junction held 11 bases outside the gene matches. The CDR3 nucleotides are TGTGCCAGTCGGGGGCTAGCGGGGGCTGTGAACACCGGGGAGCTGTTTTTT. Translation gives CASRGLAGAVNTGELFF.

The rearrangement joins TRBV19 to TRBJ1-1; the match to TRBD1 covers 7 bases. The CDR3 length is 15 residues. The V and J ends lost 7 bases and 7 bases, in that order; junction bases with no gene match: 15. Germline V gene sequence: CDR1 LNHDA, CDR2 SQIVND (reference sequence). CDR3 amino acids: CASNHQGGPLGEAFF. As DNA, the CDR3 is TGTGCCAGTAATCACCAGGGGGGTCCTTTGGGTGAAGCTTTCTTT.

V is TRBV7-2 and J is TRBJ1-1; D is uncertain. Trimming shortened V by 2 bases and J by 1 base, and 8 bases separated the two germline ends. The CDR3 length is 14 residues. Looked up from germline, CDR1 is SGHTA and CDR2 is FQGNSA. The CDR3 spells CASSLQWANTEAFF. CDR3 bases: TGTGCCAGCAGCTTACAATGGGCGAACACTGAAGCTTTCTTT. Combining the CDR3 with reference TRBV7-2 and TRBJ1-1 gives the whole variable domain GAGVSQSPSNKVTEKGKDVELRCDPISGHTALYWYRQSLGQGLEFLIYFQGNSAPDKSGLPSDRFSAERTGGSVSTLTIQRTQQEDSAVYLCASSLQWANTEAFFGQGTRLTVV.

The table lists this clone with a few counts. This sequence joins TRBV4-3 and TRBJ1-2; weak D call: TRBD1 (6 bases). Germline loops: CDR1 LGHNA, CDR2 YSLEER. V was clipped by 0 bases and J by 3 bases, with 17 bases between them. This CDR3 comprises 17 residues. The CDR3 DNA is TGCGCCAGCAGCCAAGATCTGGTGGGACAACGAGACTATGGCTACACCTTC. This gives the protein CASSQDLVGQRDYGYTF.

J is TRBJ1-2 and V is TRBV5-3; the match to TRBD1 covers 11 bases. TRBV5-3 is designated an ORF whose function remains uncertain. This CDR3 comprises 15 residues. With V trimmed by 4 bases and J by 8 bases, 10 bases remained unmatched. The CDR3 DNA follows: TGTGCCAGAAGCCGACCTTTGGACAGGGGGCAAGGCTACACCTTC. This encodes CARSRPLDRGQGYTF.

The V and J genes are TRBV6-5 and TRBJ1-6; 7 bases are shared with TRBD1. With 1 base clipped from V and 5 bases from J, the junction kept 5 bases outside the gene matches. This CDR3 spans 16 amino acids. Germline CDR1 is MNHEY and CDR2 is SVGAGI. CDR3 region: CASSYWTGGNNSPLHF. In DNA, the CDR3 is TGTGCCAGCAGTTACTGGACAGGCGGAAATAATTCACCCCTCCACTTT.